Listed below are T cell receptor beta chains from one sample, sequenced in a study of beta chain features in type 1 diabetes. Repertoires were generated with immunoSEQ multiplex PCR, while TCRdb's copy carries only in-frame clones and drops some. The repertoire consists of 300,000 to 400,000 clones, with approximately 13% occurring once and the leading ten covering roughly 0.015%. Sequencing was performed on naive CD4+ T cells from blood. Receptors were obtained from a woman under 30 with type 1 diabetes. The CDR3 runs from the conserved cysteine through the conserved F or W. The order of the fields is D gene, V gene, J gene, CDR3 length, clone size, CDR3 DNA, CDR3 protein. D genes are given only for firm matches. The size field is filled for only some rows; it gives once, few, many or a size class.

d_call: TRBD1; v_call: TRBV18; j_call: TRBJ1-4; cdr3_length: 13; clone_size: few; cdr3_nt: TGTGCCAGCTCACCACCGACAGGGGGAAAACTGTTTTTT; cdr3_aa: CASSPPTGGKLFF
d_call: NA; v_call: TRBV11-2; j_call: TRBJ2-1; cdr3_length: 13; clone_size: few; cdr3_nt: TGTGCCAGCAGCTTGGGTAGCCCCAATGAGCAGTTCTTC; cdr3_aa: CASSLGSPNEQFF
d_call: NA; v_call: TRBV7-2; j_call: TRBJ2-2; cdr3_length: 14; clone_size: NA; cdr3_nt: TGTGCCAGCAGCTGGGGGGAGGGGGCCGGGGAGCTGTTTTTT; cdr3_aa: CASSWGEGAGELFF
d_call: NA; v_call: TRBV7-3; j_call: TRBJ2-5; cdr3_length: 13; clone_size: few; cdr3_nt: TGTGCCAGCAGCTTAAGGGGGCGTGAGACCCAGTACTTC; cdr3_aa: CASSLRGRETQYF
d_call: TRBD2; v_call: TRBV28; j_call: TRBJ2-5; cdr3_length: 18; clone_size: few; cdr3_nt: TGTGCCAGCAGTGGACAGATCGGACTAGCGGGACCTCCGGAGACCCAGTACTTC; cdr3_aa: CASSGQIGLAGPPETQYF
d_call: NA; v_call: TRBV30; j_call: TRBJ2-5; cdr3_length: 15; clone_size: few; cdr3_nt: TGTGCCTGGGGCGGGGTGAGGAGCCTCCAAGAGACCCAGTACTTC; cdr3_aa: CAWGGVRSLQETQYF
d_call: NA; v_call: TRBV7-3; j_call: TRBJ1-1; cdr3_length: 13; clone_size: few; cdr3_nt: TGTGCCAGCAGCTTACCAGGGAGGAATGAAGCTTTCTTT; cdr3_aa: CASSLPGRNEAFF
d_call: TRBD1; v_call: TRBV19; j_call: TRBJ2-2; cdr3_length: 15; clone_size: few; cdr3_nt: TGTGCCAGCAGACAGGGGGACTTTCCCACCGGGGAGCTGTTTTTT; cdr3_aa: CASRQGDFPTGELFF
d_call: NA; v_call: TRBV7-9; j_call: TRBJ1-5; cdr3_length: 14; clone_size: few; cdr3_nt: TGTGCCAGCAGCGGACGGGATATGGATCAGCCCCAGCATTTT; cdr3_aa: CASSGRDMDQPQHF
d_call: TRBD2; v_call: TRBV2; j_call: TRBJ2-1; cdr3_length: 16; clone_size: NA; cdr3_nt: TGTGCCAGCAGTGAATTTGGACTAGCGGGAGCCAATGAGCAGTTCTTC; cdr3_aa: CASSEFGLAGANEQFF
d_call: TRBD2; v_call: TRBV7-2; j_call: TRBJ2-3; cdr3_length: 17; clone_size: few; cdr3_nt: TGTGCCAGCAGCTACAAATTGACTAGCGGGAGAACAGATACGCAGTATTTT; cdr3_aa: CASSYKLTSGRTDTQYF
d_call: NA; v_call: TRBV7-2; j_call: TRBJ2-1; cdr3_length: 15; clone_size: NA; cdr3_nt: TGTGCCAGCAGCCCAGGGGTGAACGGGTACAATGAGCAGTTCTTC; cdr3_aa: CASSPGVNGYNEQFF
d_call: NA; v_call: TRBV18; j_call: TRBJ1-2; cdr3_length: 13; clone_size: few; cdr3_nt: TGTGCCAGCTCCTGGGGGGACGACTATGGCTACACCTTC; cdr3_aa: CASSWGDDYGYTF
d_call: TRBD2; v_call: TRBV30; j_call: TRBJ2-1; cdr3_length: 14; clone_size: NA; cdr3_nt: TGTGCCTGGAGTACTAGCGGGAGGCTCAATGAGCAGTTCTTC; cdr3_aa: CAWSTSGRLNEQFF
d_call: TRBD1; v_call: TRBV10-3; j_call: TRBJ2-3; cdr3_length: 14; clone_size: NA; cdr3_nt: TGTGCCACTCTAACCGGGACAGGGTTAGATACGCAGTATTTT; cdr3_aa: CATLTGTGLDTQYF
d_call: TRBD2; v_call: TRBV7-9; j_call: TRBJ2-3; cdr3_length: 19; clone_size: NA; cdr3_nt: TGTGCCAGCAGCTTGAATCCAGTAATAGCGGGTATAAGCACAGATACGCAGTATTTT; cdr3_aa: CASSLNPVIAGISTDTQYF
d_call: TRBD1; v_call: TRBV10-3; j_call: TRBJ2-3; cdr3_length: 13; clone_size: NA; cdr3_nt: TGTGCCACTCGACAGGGTTCGGCAGATACGCAGTATTTT; cdr3_aa: CATRQGSADTQYF
d_call: NA; v_call: TRBV29-1; j_call: TRBJ1-1; cdr3_length: 14; clone_size: NA; cdr3_nt: TGCAGCGTTTCGAGGACAGACAGGAACACTGAAGCTTTCTTT; cdr3_aa: CSVSRTDRNTEAFF
d_call: TRBD2; v_call: TRBV11-3; j_call: TRBJ2-1; cdr3_length: 15; clone_size: NA; cdr3_nt: TGTGCCAGCAGCCCCACTAGCGGGATATACAATGAGCAGTTCTTC; cdr3_aa: CASSPTSGIYNEQFF
d_call: TRBD2; v_call: TRBV5-1; j_call: TRBJ2-5; cdr3_length: 14; clone_size: NA; cdr3_nt: TGCGCCAGCAATAGCGGGAGGGCCTGGGAGACCCAGTACTTC; cdr3_aa: CASNSGRAWETQYF
d_call: TRBD1; v_call: TRBV29-1; j_call: TRBJ1-3; cdr3_length: 14; clone_size: NA; cdr3_nt: TGCAGCGTTGTAGTGGGGACAGGAGGAAACACCATATATTTT; cdr3_aa: CSVVVGTGGNTIYF
d_call: NA; v_call: TRBV15; j_call: TRBJ2-6; cdr3_length: 18; clone_size: NA; cdr3_nt: TGTGCCACCAGCAGAACAGGGCTTCTCTACTCTGGGGCCAACGTCCTGACTTTC; cdr3_aa: CATSRTGLLYSGANVLTF
d_call: NA; v_call: TRBV27; j_call: TRBJ2-6; cdr3_length: 14; clone_size: NA; cdr3_nt: TGTGCCAGCAGCCTTTACTCTGGGGCCAACGTCCTGACTTTC; cdr3_aa: CASSLYSGANVLTF
d_call: NA; v_call: TRBV30; j_call: TRBJ2-1; cdr3_length: 13; clone_size: NA; cdr3_nt: TGTGCCTGGAGCTCGGGAGAGGACAAAAAGCAGTTCTTC; cdr3_aa: CAWSSGEDKKQFF
d_call: NA; v_call: TRBV7-2; j_call: TRBJ2-7; cdr3_length: 14; clone_size: NA; cdr3_nt: TGTGCCAGCAGCCTTATTAGATCGGTCTACGAGCAGTACTTC; cdr3_aa: CASSLIRSVYEQYF
d_call: TRBD1; v_call: TRBV7-2; j_call: TRBJ1-2; cdr3_length: 17; clone_size: few; cdr3_nt: TGTGCCAGCAGCTCGGCCGGGACAGTCGTCCGGTCGGGAGGCTACACCTTC; cdr3_aa: CASSSAGTVVRSGGYTF
d_call: TRBD1; v_call: TRBV18; j_call: TRBJ1-5; cdr3_length: 16; clone_size: NA; cdr3_nt: TGTGCCAGCTCACCAGGAGGACAGGGTGGAGGTCAGCCCCAGCATTTT; cdr3_aa: CASSPGGQGGGQPQHF
d_call: NA; v_call: TRBV4-1; j_call: TRBJ1-2; cdr3_length: 13; clone_size: few; cdr3_nt: TGCGCCAGCAGCCTGCCTAATAGAGATGGCTACACCTTC; cdr3_aa: CASSLPNRDGYTF
d_call: NA; v_call: TRBV5-1; j_call: TRBJ2-5; cdr3_length: 13; clone_size: once; cdr3_nt: TGCGCCAGCAGCCAGGGAGGCCCAGAGACCCAGTACTTC; cdr3_aa: CASSQGGPETQYF
d_call: NA; v_call: TRBV11-3; j_call: TRBJ2-1; cdr3_length: 14; clone_size: NA; cdr3_nt: TGTGCCAGCAGCTTAGGGAGGGACTACAATGAGCAGTTCTTC; cdr3_aa: CASSLGRDYNEQFF
d_call: NA; v_call: TRBV11-2; j_call: TRBJ1-1; cdr3_length: 14; clone_size: NA; cdr3_nt: TGTGCCAGCAGCTTGGGACACACGAACACTGAAGCTTTCTTT; cdr3_aa: CASSLGHTNTEAFF
d_call: NA; v_call: TRBV5-1; j_call: TRBJ1-2; cdr3_length: 15; clone_size: NA; cdr3_nt: TGCGCCAGCAGCTTGTTGGAGGGAGGATCCTATGGCTACACCTTC; cdr3_aa: CASSLLEGGSYGYTF
d_call: NA; v_call: TRBV18; j_call: TRBJ2-1; cdr3_length: 14; clone_size: NA; cdr3_nt: TGTGCCAGCTCACCTCTGTCCTCCTACAATGAGCAGTTCTTC; cdr3_aa: CASSPLSSYNEQFF
d_call: NA; v_call: TRBV2; j_call: TRBJ2-5; cdr3_length: 13; clone_size: NA; cdr3_nt: TGTGCCAGCAGCCGGACTCAGCAAGAGACCCAGTACTTC; cdr3_aa: CASSRTQQETQYF
d_call: TRBD2; v_call: TRBV27; j_call: TRBJ2-1; cdr3_length: 15; clone_size: NA; cdr3_nt: TGTGCCAGCAGGGAGATAAGCGGGAGTGGGAATGAGCAGTTCTTC; cdr3_aa: CASREISGSGNEQFF
d_call: TRBD1; v_call: TRBV7-9; j_call: TRBJ1-2; cdr3_length: 13; clone_size: few; cdr3_nt: TGTGCCAGCACCCCGACAGGGGGCTATGGCTACACCTTC; cdr3_aa: CASTPTGGYGYTF
d_call: NA; v_call: TRBV5-1; j_call: TRBJ1-4; cdr3_length: 15; clone_size: few; cdr3_nt: TGCGCCAGCACTCTCCAGTTTGCAACTAATGAAAAACTGTTTTTT; cdr3_aa: CASTLQFATNEKLFF
d_call: TRBD2; v_call: TRBV18; j_call: TRBJ2-1; cdr3_length: 16; clone_size: NA; cdr3_nt: TGTGCCAGCTCACCACGCCTAGCGGAGCCCTACAATGAGCAGTTCTTC; cdr3_aa: CASSPRLAEPYNEQFF
d_call: NA; v_call: TRBV28; j_call: TRBJ2-2; cdr3_length: 15; clone_size: NA; cdr3_nt: TGTGCCAGCAGTCCATCACACCTTAACACCGGGGAGCTGTTTTTT; cdr3_aa: CASSPSHLNTGELFF
d_call: TRBD1; v_call: TRBV5-1; j_call: TRBJ1-5; cdr3_length: 15; clone_size: few; cdr3_nt: TGCGCCAGCAGCCCCGGGGACAGTTCCAATCAGCCCCAGCATTTT; cdr3_aa: CASSPGDSSNQPQHF
d_call: TRBD2; v_call: TRBV29-1; j_call: TRBJ2-1; cdr3_length: 15; clone_size: many; cdr3_nt: TGCAGCGTTGGGGAACTAGCGGGAGCGATCAATGAGCAGTTCTTC; cdr3_aa: CSVGELAGAINEQFF
d_call: NA; v_call: TRBV14; j_call: TRBJ2-1; cdr3_length: 15; clone_size: NA; cdr3_nt: TGTGCCAGCAGCCAAGCCGGGACTCGTCTGAATGAGCAGTTCTTC; cdr3_aa: CASSQAGTRLNEQFF
d_call: TRBD1; v_call: TRBV19; j_call: TRBJ1-5; cdr3_length: 19; clone_size: NA; cdr3_nt: TGTGCCAGTAGGCGGTATGGACAGGGGGAAGCGAATAGCAATCAGCCCCAGCATTTT; cdr3_aa: CASRRYGQGEANSNQPQHF
d_call: TRBD1; v_call: TRBV29-1; j_call: TRBJ2-2; cdr3_length: 15; clone_size: NA; cdr3_nt: TGCAGCGTTGCGAGGACAGGGGATTTATCCGGGGAGCTGTTTTTT; cdr3_aa: CSVARTGDLSGELFF